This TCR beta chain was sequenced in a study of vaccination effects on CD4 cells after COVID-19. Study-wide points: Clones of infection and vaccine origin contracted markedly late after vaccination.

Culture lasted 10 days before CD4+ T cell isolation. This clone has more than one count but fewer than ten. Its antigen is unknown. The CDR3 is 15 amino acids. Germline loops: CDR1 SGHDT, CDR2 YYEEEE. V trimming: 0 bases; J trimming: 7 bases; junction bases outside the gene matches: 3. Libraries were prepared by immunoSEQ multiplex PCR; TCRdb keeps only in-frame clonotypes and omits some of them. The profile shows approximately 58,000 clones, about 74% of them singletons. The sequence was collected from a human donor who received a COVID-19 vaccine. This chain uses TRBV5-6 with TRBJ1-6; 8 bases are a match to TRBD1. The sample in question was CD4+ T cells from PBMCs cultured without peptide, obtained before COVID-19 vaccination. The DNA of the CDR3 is TGTGCCAGCAGCTTGGGGGACAGGCCAAATTCACCCCTCCACTTT. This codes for CASSLGDRPNSPLHF.